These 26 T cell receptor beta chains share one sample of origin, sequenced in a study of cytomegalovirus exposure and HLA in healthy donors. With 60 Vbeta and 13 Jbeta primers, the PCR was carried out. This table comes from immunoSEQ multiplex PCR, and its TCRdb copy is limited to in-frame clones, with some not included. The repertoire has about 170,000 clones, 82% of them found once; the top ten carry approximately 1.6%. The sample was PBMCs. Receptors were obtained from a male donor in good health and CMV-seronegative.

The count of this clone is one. The CDR3 spells CASSDRLAGGEETQYF. DNA of the CDR3: TGTGCCAGCAGTGACCGACTAGCGGGGGGCGAAGAGACCCAGTACTTC. The chain uses TRBV2 and TRBJ2-5, with 13 bases that match TRBD2. J gave up 3 bases and V 3 bases, and 4 bases lay outside the gene matches. The germline V gene encodes CDR1 SNHLY and CDR2 FYNNEI. The CDR3 length is 16 residues.

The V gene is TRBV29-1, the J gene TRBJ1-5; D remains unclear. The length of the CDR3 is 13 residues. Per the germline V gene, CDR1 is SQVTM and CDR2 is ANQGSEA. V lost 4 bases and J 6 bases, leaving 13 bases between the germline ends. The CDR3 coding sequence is TGCAGCGTTGTAAGCGGGATTGGTCAGCCCCAGCATTTT. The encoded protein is CSVVSGIGQPQHF.

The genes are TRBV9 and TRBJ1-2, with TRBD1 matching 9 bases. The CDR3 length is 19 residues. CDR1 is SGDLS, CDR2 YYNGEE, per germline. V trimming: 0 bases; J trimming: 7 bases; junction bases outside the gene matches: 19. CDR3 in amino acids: CASSVDAWDRADVVRGYTF. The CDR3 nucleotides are TGTGCCAGCAGCGTAGATGCGTGGGACAGGGCTGACGTGGTGCGTGGCTACACCTTC.

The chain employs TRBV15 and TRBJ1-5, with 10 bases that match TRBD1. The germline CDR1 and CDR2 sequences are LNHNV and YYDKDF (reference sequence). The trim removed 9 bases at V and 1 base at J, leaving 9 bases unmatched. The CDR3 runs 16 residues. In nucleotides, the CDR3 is TGTGCCACGAAGCCGGGACAGGGGCTGAGCAATCAGCCCCAGCATTTT. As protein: CATKPGQGLSNQPQHF.

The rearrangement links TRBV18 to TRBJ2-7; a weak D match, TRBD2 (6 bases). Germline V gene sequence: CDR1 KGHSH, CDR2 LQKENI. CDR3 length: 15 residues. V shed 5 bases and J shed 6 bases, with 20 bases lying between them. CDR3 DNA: TGTGCCAGCTCATCGTCGGCGGGGCGGTCGCCCGAGCAGTACTTC. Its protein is CASSSSAGRSPEQYF.

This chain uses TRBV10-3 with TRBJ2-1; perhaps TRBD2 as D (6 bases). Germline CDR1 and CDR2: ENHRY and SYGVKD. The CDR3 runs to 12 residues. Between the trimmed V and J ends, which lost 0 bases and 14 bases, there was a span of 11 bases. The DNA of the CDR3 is TGTGCCATCAGTGAGTCGGCAGGAGGGGAGTTCTTC. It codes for CAISESAGGEFF.

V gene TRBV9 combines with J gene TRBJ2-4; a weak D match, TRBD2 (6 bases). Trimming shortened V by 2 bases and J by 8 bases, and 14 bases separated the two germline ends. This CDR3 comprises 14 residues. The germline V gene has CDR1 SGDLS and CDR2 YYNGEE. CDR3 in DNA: TGTGCCAGCAGCGTCTCGACTAGTGGGGACATTCAGTACTTC. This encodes CASSVSTSGDIQYF.

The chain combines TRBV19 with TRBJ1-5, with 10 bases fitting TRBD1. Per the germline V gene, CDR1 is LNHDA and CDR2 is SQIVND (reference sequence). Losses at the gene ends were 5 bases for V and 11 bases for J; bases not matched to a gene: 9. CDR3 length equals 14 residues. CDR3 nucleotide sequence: TGTGCCAGTAGTTCGACAGGGGGCCTCCTGTCCCAGCATTTT. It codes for CASSSTGGLLSQHF.

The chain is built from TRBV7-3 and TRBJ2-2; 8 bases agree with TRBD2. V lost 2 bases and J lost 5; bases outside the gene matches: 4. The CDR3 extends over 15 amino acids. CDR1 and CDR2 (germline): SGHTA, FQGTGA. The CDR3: CASSLLGGGTGELFF. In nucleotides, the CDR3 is TGTGCCAGCAGCTTACTCGGGGGGGGTACCGGGGAGCTGTTTTTT. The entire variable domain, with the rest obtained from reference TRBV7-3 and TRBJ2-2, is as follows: GAGVSQTPSNKVTEKGKYVELRCDPISGHTALYWYRQSLGQGPEFLIYFQGTGAADDSGLPNDRFFAVRPEGSVSTLKIQRTERGDSAVYLCASSLLGGGTGELFFGEGSRLTVL.

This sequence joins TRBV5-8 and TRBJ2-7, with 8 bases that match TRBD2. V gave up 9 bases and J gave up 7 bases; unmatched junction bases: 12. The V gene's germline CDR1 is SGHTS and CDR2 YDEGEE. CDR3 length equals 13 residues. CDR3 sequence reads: CATSTGTRGEQYF. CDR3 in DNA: TGTGCCACTTCGACCGGGACTAGGGGTGAGCAGTACTTC. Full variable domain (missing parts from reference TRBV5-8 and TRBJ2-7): EAGVTQSPTHLIKTRGQQATLRCSPISGHTSVYWYQQALGLGLQFLLWYDEGEERNRGNFPPRFSGRQFPNYSSELNVNALELEDSALYLCATSTGTRGEQYFGPGTRLTVT.

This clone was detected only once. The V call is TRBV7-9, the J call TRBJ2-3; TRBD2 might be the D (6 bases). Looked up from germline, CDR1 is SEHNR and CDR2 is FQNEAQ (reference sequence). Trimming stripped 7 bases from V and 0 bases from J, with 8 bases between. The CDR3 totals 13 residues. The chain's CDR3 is CASMRGSTDTQYF. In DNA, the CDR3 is TGTGCCAGCATGCGGGGAAGCACAGATACGCAGTATTTT. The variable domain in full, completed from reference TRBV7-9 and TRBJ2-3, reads DTGVSQNPRHKITKRGQNVTFRCDPISEHNRLYWYRQTLGQGPEFLTYFQNEAQLEKSRLLSDRFSAERPKGSFSTLEIQRTEQGDSAMYLCASMRGSTDTQYFGPGTRLTVL.

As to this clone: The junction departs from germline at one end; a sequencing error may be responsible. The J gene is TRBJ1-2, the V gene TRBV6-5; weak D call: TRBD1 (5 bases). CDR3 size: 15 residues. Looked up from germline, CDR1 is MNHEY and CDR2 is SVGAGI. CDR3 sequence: CASTRAGRSNYGYAF. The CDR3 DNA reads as TGTGCCAGCACCAGGGCTGGGAGGAGTAACTATGGCTACGCCTTC.

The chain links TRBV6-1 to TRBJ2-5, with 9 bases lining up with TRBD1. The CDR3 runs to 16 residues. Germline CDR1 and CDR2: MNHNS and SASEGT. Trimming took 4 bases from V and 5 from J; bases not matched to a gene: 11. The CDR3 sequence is CASSAMGDRVFETQYF. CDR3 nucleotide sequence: TGTGCCAGCAGTGCAATGGGGGACAGGGTATTCGAGACCCAGTACTTC.

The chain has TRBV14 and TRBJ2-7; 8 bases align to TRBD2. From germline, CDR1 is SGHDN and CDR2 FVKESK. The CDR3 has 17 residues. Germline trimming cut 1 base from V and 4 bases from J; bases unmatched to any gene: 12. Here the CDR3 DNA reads TGTGCCAGCAGCCAAGTGCATTCGGGGACTAGTTTTTACGAGCAGTACTTC. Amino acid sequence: CASSQVHSGTSFYEQYF. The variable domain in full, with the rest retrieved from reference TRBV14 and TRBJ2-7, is EAGVTQFPSHSVIEKGQTVTLRCDPISGHDNLYWYRRVMGKEIKFLLHFVKESKQDESGMPNNRFLAERTGGTYSTLKVQPAELEDSGVYFCASSQVHSGTSFYEQYFGPGTRLTVT.

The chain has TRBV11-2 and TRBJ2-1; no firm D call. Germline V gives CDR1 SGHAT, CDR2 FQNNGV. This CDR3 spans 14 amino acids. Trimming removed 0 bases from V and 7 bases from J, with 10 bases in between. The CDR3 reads CASSLDSGPNEQFF. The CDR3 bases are TGTGCCAGCAGCTTAGATTCGGGTCCGAATGAGCAGTTCTTC.

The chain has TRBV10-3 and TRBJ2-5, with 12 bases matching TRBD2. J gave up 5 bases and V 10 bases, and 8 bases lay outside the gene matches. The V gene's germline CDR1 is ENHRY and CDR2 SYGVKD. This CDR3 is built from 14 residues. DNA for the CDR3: TGTGCCACGCTAGCGGGAGGGCCGGGGGAGACCCAGTACTTC. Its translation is CATLAGGPGETQYF.

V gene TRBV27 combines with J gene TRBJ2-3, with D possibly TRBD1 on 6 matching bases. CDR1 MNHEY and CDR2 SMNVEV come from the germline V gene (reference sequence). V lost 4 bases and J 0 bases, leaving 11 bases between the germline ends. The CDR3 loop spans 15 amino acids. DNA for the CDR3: TGTGCCAGCAGTTCGACAGGACGAAGCACAGATACGCAGTATTTT. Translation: CASSSTGRSTDTQYF.

CDR3 region: CASSFFGGGYEQYF. The CDR3 region has the DNA TGTGCCAGCAGTTTTTTTGGGGGCGGATACGAGCAGTACTTC. V and J are TRBV27 and TRBJ2-7; TRBD1 might be the D (6 bases). CDR3 length equals 14 residues. Germline assignment: CDR1 MNHEY and CDR2 SMNVEV (reference sequence). The V end was cut by 3 bases, the J end by 4 bases, with 13 bases between.

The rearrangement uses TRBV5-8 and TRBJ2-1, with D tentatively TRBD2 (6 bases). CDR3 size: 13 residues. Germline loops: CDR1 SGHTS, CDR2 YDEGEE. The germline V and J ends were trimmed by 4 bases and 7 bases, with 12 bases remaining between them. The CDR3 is CASSPGLRNEQFF. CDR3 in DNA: TGTGCCAGCAGCCCGGGACTGCGGAATGAGCAGTTCTTC.

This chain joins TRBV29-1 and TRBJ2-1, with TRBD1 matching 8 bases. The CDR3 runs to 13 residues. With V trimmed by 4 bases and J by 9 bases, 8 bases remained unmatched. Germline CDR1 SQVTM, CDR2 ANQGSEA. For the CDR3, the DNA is TGCAGCGTTGTCCGGGACAGGAACGGTGAGCAGTTCTTC. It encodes CSVVRDRNGEQFF.

The CDR3 DNA follows: TGCGCCAGCAGACTCACAAGCGGGGGGGCCTCCTACAATGAGCAGTTCTTC. Translating gives CASRLTSGGASYNEQFF. J is TRBJ2-1 and V is TRBV10-2; 10 bases are shared with TRBD2. CDR3 size: 17 residues. The ends lost 6 bases at V and 0 bases at J; junction bases unmatched: 8. The germline V gene has CDR1 WSHSY and CDR2 SAAADI.

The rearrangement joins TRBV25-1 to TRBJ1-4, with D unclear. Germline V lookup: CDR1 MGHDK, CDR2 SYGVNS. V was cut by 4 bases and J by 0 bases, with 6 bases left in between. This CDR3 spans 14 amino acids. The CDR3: CASSVPTTNEKLFF. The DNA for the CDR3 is TGTGCCAGCAGTGTCCCTACAACTAATGAAAAACTGTTTTTT.

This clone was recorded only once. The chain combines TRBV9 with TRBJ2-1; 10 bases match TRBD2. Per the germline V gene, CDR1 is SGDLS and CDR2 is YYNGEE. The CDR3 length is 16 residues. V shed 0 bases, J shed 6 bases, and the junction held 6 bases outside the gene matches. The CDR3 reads CASSVADLAGANEQFF. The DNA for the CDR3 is TGTGCCAGCAGCGTAGCTGACCTAGCGGGGGCCAATGAGCAGTTCTTC. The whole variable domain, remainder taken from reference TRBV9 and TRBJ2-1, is DSGVTQTPKHLITATGQRVTLRCSPRSGDLSVYWYQQSLDQGLQFLIQYYNGEERAKGNILERFSAQQFPDLHSELNLSSLELGDSALYFCASSVADLAGANEQFFGPGTRLTVL.

The CDR3 region has the DNA TGTGCCAGCAGCTTAGGGACAGCACTCTCTGGAAACACCATATATTTT. It encodes CASSLGTALSGNTIYF. The V call is TRBV7-6, the J call TRBJ1-3; perhaps TRBD1 as D (6 bases). Germline values: CDR1 SGHVS, CDR2 FNYEAQ. CDR3 length: 16 residues. V dropped 1 base and J dropped 0 bases, with 10 bases sitting between them. Using reference TRBV7-6 and TRBJ1-3 for the parts outside the CDR3, the full variable domain is GAGVSQSPRYKVTKRGQDVALRCDPISGHVSLYWYRQALGQGPEFLTYFNYEAQQDKSGLPNDRFSAERPEGSISTLTIQRTEQRDSAMYRCASSLGTALSGNTIYFGEGSWLTVV.

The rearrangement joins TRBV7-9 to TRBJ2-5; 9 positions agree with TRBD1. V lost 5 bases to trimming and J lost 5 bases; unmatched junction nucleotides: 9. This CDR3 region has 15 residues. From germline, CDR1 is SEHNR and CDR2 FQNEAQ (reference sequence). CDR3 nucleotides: TGTGCCAGCAGCCGACCCACAGGGGGCGTTGAGACCCAGTACTTC. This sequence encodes CASSRPTGGVETQYF.

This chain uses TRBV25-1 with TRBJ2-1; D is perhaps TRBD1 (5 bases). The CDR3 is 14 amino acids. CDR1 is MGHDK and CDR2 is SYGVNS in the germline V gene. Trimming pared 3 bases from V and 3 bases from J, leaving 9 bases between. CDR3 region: CASSEAGHYNEQFF. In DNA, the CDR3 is TGTGCCAGCAGTGAGGCAGGGCACTACAATGAGCAGTTCTTC.